This TCR beta chain was captured in a study of blood T cell repertoires in COVID-19. Study-wide background: PBMCs, B-cell-depleted T cells, or T cells provided the cDNA or gDNA that made up the material.

Clones were sequenced by immunoSEQ multiplex PCR, and TCRdb holds only the in-frame ones, with some missing. This table has 200,000 to 250,000 clones, 70% to 90% appearing once. The CDR3 length is 15 residues. Unmatched junction bases numbered 4, after V lost 3 bases and J lost 5 bases. Germline loops: CDR1 KGHDR, CDR2 SFDVKD. The chain combines TRBV24-1 with TRBJ2-7; 12 bases line up with TRBD2. This TCR derives from a woman between 45 and 60 years old with active or convalescent COVID-19. The sample comprised peripheral blood. The CDR3 spells CATSDGLAGGHEQYF. CDR3 in DNA: TGTGCCACCAGTGATGGGCTAGCGGGAGGGCACGAGCAGTACTTC.